This T cell receptor (beta chain) was recorded in a study of shared clonotypes between healthy human individuals. Notes on the study in general: A generally larger estimated richness was seen in naive subsets than in memory subsets.

Deep level was the assay's run setting. The repertoire was sequenced with immunoSEQ multiplex PCR; TCRdb's copy has only in-frame clones and lacks some. Among 1.6 million or so clones listed, around 95% were seen once. Of note for this clone: Its antigen is undetermined.

Adult donors, all healthy and HIV-negative, had no recent acute infections or vaccinations. The CDR3 length is 15 residues. With 5 bases clipped from V and 2 bases from J, the junction kept 5 bases outside the gene matches. Germline V gives CDR1 MRHNA, CDR2 SNTAGT. This clonotype was obtained from a man aged 25 to 45 in good health. The gene calls are TRBV6-4 and TRBJ2-1; the match to TRBD2 covers 8 bases. Source material: naive CD4+ T cells sorted from blood. Subset here: CD45RA+ positively selected. CDR3 sequence reads: CASSPAGVTYNEQFF. CDR3 bases: TGTGCCAGCAGTCCAGCGGGAGTGACCTACAATGAGCAGTTCTTC.